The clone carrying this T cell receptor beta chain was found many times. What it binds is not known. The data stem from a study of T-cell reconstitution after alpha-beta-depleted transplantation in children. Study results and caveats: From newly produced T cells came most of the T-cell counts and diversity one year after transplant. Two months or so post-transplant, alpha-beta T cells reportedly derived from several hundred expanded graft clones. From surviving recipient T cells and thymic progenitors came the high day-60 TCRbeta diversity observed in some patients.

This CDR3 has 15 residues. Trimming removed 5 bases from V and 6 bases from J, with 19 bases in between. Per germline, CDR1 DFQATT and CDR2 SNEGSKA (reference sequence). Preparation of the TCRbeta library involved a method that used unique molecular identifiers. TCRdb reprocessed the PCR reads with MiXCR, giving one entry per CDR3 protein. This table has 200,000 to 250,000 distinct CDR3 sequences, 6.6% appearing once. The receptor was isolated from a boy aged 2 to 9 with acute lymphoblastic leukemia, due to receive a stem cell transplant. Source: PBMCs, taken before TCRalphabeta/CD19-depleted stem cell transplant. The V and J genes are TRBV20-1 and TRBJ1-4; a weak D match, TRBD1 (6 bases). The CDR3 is CSAPGRTEGDEKLFF. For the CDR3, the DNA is TGCAGTGCTCCTGGAAGGACAGAAGGGGATGAAAAACTGTTTTTT.